One sample yielded the 18 T cell receptor beta chains listed below, sequenced in a study of OX40 agonist ivuxolimab in advanced cancers. Library construction relied on the immunoSEQ multiplex PCR assay. This immuneACCESS table, as held by TCRdb, lists in-frame sequences with V and J called but not all clones. Of the missing ones, under half trace to an unresolved V gene in checked studies; the others have no known cause. This sample gives fewer than 85,000 clones in total; around 86% of them show up just once. The ten top clones hold under 2.5% of the sample. The sample was CD4+ or CD8+ T cells sorted from blood, taken in a trial of the OX40 agonist ivuxolimab. The source is an adult with an advanced solid tumor such as melanoma, head and neck, liver or kidney cancer.

CDR3 amino acids: CASSMTPRDRFDNEQFF. Here the CDR3 DNA reads TGTGCCAGCTCAATGACCCCCCGGGACCGGTTCGATAATGAGCAGTTCTTC. The chain couples TRBV27 to TRBJ2-1, with D possibly being TRBD1 or TRBD2 (5 bases each). Germline loops: CDR1 MNHEY, CDR2 SMNVEV (reference sequence). The CDR3 runs to 17 residues. V was shortened by 8 bases and J by 7 bases, with 27 bases between the two germline ends.

The CDR3 coding sequence is TGCGCCAGCAGCCAAGGGCAGGGGCGGGATCGAGAGTTCTTC. Its protein is CASSQGQGRDREFF. This rearrangement joins TRBV4-3 to TRBJ2-1; D may match TRBD1 or TRBD2 (6 bases each). V was trimmed by 1 base and J by 14 bases, leaving 18 bases between them. In germline, CDR1 is LGHNA, CDR2 YSLEER. The CDR3 is 14 residues long.

This clone showed up just once. The chain couples TRBV19 to TRBJ2-7; 9 positions agree with TRBD2. Germline trimming cut 3 bases from V and 5 bases from J; bases unmatched to any gene: 5. CDR1 and CDR2 (germline): LNHDA, SQIVND (reference sequence). The CDR3 contains 14 residues. The CDR3 here is CASSIPGTSNEQYF. The CDR3 DNA reads as TGTGCCAGTAGTATTCCCGGGACTAGCAACGAGCAGTACTTC.

The CDR3 coding sequence is TGTGCCAGCAGCTTCCTCTGGGAGACCCAGTACTTC. Translation: CASSFLWETQYF. This rearrangement joins TRBV7-9 to TRBJ2-5; D is undetermined. The CDR3 runs 12 residues. Germline CDR1 reads SEHNR; CDR2 reads FQNEAQ (reference sequence). Deletions cut 3 bases from V and 5 bases from J, with 7 bases between.

The CDR3 nucleotides are TGCGCCAGCAGGCAGGGTAGAGCAACTAATGAAAAACTGTTTTTT. The encoded protein is CASRQGRATNEKLFF. This chain connects TRBV5-1 to TRBJ1-4; weak D call: TRBD1 (5 bases). Germline assignment: CDR1 SGHRS and CDR2 YFSETQ. CDR3 size: 15 residues. V lost 5 bases and J 0 bases, leaving 11 bases between the germline ends.

The chain combines TRBV4-3 with TRBJ2-3; 7 nucleotides match TRBD2. J gave up 3 bases and V 2 bases, and 5 bases lay outside the gene matches. Germline CDR1 and CDR2: LGHNA and YSLEER. The CDR3 is made up of 15 amino acids. The CDR3 DNA is TGCGCCAGCAGCCAAAGGCCTAGCGGAACAGATACGCAGTATTTT. Translating gives CASSQRPSGTDTQYF.

The chain has TRBV5-1 and TRBJ2-7, with 9 positions matching TRBD1. This CDR3 is built from 15 residues. J lost 3 bases, V lost 4 bases, and 8 bases had no gene match. The germline CDR1 and CDR2 sequences are SGHRS and YFSETQ. Here the CDR3 DNA reads TGCGCCAGCAGCGCCGGGACAGGGAACCTCTACGAGCAGTACTTC. The encoded protein is CASSAGTGNLYEQYF.

The chain recombines TRBV6-5 with TRBJ2-1; D possibly uses TRBD1 or TRBD2 (5 bases each). There are 15 residues in the CDR3. Germline CDR1 reads MNHEY; CDR2 reads SVGAGI. Trimming took 0 bases from V and 4 from J, leaving 10 bases between them. For the CDR3, the DNA is TGTGCCAGCAGTTACTCGAGGGGTCGGTACAATGAGCAGTTCTTC. It yields the protein CASSYSRGRYNEQFF.

This clone has more than one count but fewer than ten. The identical CDR3 is also encoded by other nucleotide sequences in the sample. The gene calls are TRBV10-1 and TRBJ2-2; D gene ambiguous. The CDR3 loop spans 15 amino acids. Germline values: CDR1 WNHNN, CDR2 SYGVQD (reference sequence). Trimming removed 2 bases at V and 2 bases at J, with 9 bases between. The CDR3 bases are TGCGCCAGCAGTGAGGGCAGCCCTAACACCGGGGAGCTGTTTTTT. It yields the protein CASSEGSPNTGELFF.

This clone came up once. The CDR3 DNA reads as TGTGCCAGCAGAGAAGAGAGCGGGTTCACAGATACGCAGTATTTT. Its protein product is CASREESGFTDTQYF. J is TRBJ2-3 and V is TRBV28; tentatively, D is TRBD2 (6 bases). The CDR3 runs 15 residues. The V end was cut by 6 bases, the J end by 2 bases, with 15 bases between. Germline values: CDR1 MDHEN, CDR2 SYDVKM.

The V and J genes are TRBV9 and TRBJ2-5; D is undetermined. CDR1 is SGDLS, CDR2 YYNGEE, per germline. Trimming took off 4 bases at V and 4 bases at J, with 14 bases between the two ends. The CDR3 loop spans 14 amino acids. The CDR3 is CASSPSSSPETQYF. CDR3 DNA sequence: TGTGCCAGCAGCCCATCTTCGTCCCCAGAGACCCAGTACTTC.

The chain recombines TRBV5-1 with TRBJ2-7; the match to TRBD2 covers 11 bases. The ends lost 1 base at V and 0 bases at J; junction bases unmatched: 0. CDR1 SGHRS and CDR2 YFSETQ come from the germline V gene. The CDR3 is 15 amino acids. The CDR3 DNA reads TGCGCCAGCAGCTTGACTAGCGGGAGCTCCTACGAGCAGTACTTC. Its translation: CASSLTSGSSYEQYF.

This chain connects TRBV7-3 to TRBJ2-3; D is ambiguous. The V gene's germline CDR1 is SGHTA and CDR2 FQGTGA. The CDR3 totals 15 residues. Trimming stripped 2 bases from V and 4 bases from J, with 13 bases between. CDR3 coding DNA: TGTGCCAGCAGCTTAGGGCTCACTGCCCCAGATACGCAGTATTTT. Protein: CASSLGLTAPDTQYF.

The V gene is TRBV6-1, the J gene TRBJ2-7; D is unresolved. V was cut by 6 bases and J by 2 bases, with 11 bases left in between. Germline lookup yields CDR1 MNHNS and CDR2 SASEGT. This CDR3 region has 13 residues. CDR3 region: CASRRTGTYEQYF. The CDR3 bases are TGTGCCAGCAGGCGGACGGGCACCTACGAGCAGTACTTC.

A few counts support this clone. The chain joins TRBV14 to TRBJ1-1; D not resolved. The CDR3 loop spans 13 amino acids. Trimming left V 3 bases short and J 3 bases short, with 8 bases between. In germline, CDR1 is SGHDN, CDR2 FVKESK. This CDR3 is CASSQNVYTEAFF. CDR3 DNA: TGTGCCAGCAGCCAGAACGTTTACACTGAAGCTTTCTTT.

The chain couples TRBV27 to TRBJ2-5; 9 bases are shared with TRBD2. This CDR3 region has 17 residues. V shed 2 bases and J 1 base; nucleotides not matched to a gene: 8. Germline V lookup: CDR1 MNHEY, CDR2 SMNVEV (reference sequence). The CDR3 here is CASSLTRSSGGQETQYF. In nucleotides, the CDR3 is TGTGCCAGCAGTTTAACCCGAAGTAGCGGGGGCCAAGAGACCCAGTACTTC.

The genes are TRBV6-1 and TRBJ2-4, with D unresolved. Between the trimmed V and J ends, which lost 1 base and 0 bases, there was a span of 16 bases. This CDR3 region has 18 residues. Germline V lookup: CDR1 MNHNS, CDR2 SASEGT. The CDR3 region is CASSEVVLRVLAKNIQYF. The CDR3 region has the DNA TGTGCCAGCAGTGAAGTCGTCCTCCGCGTATTAGCCAAAAACATTCAGTACTTC.

This clone came up a few times. This chain connects TRBV4-3 to TRBJ2-2; 7 bases match TRBD2. CDR1 is LGHNA and CDR2 is YSLEER in the germline V gene. The V gene end was trimmed by 4 bases and the J gene end by 3 bases; junction bases not matched to a gene: 5. The CDR3 is 15 residues long. In DNA form, the CDR3 reads TGCGCCAGCAGCCGCGGGGGAGCCGACACCGGGGAGCTGTTTTTT. It is translated as CASSRGGADTGELFF.